What follows are 25 T cell receptor beta chains derived from one specimen sequenced in a study of T cells in Graves' hyperthyroidism and ophthalmopathy. Amplified regions were TCR beta CDR3 sequences from RNA transcripts. First-round RT-PCR targeting the TCR CDR3 was performed with the HTBI primer set. TCRdb itself ran the multiplex PCR reads through MiXCR, one entry per CDR3 protein. The sample consists of about 840,000 distinct CDR3 sequences, about 38% of them appearing once. Sequenced input: blood. The receptors here all came from a man aged 18 to 29 with Graves' hyperthyroidism.

The V and J genes are TRBV20-1 and TRBJ2-2; TRBD1 matches at 9 bases. The CDR3 consists of 14 residues. Per the germline V gene, CDR1 is DFQATT and CDR2 is SNEGSKA (reference sequence). V gave up 6 bases and J gave up 2 bases; unmatched junction bases: 4. CDR3 DNA sequence: TGCAGTGCGAGGACAGGGGCTAACACCGGGGAGCTGTTTTTT. Translated, it gives CSARTGANTGELFF.

This rearrangement joins TRBV9 to TRBJ2-2, with D tentatively TRBD2 (6 bases). The length of the CDR3 is 16 residues. In germline, CDR1 is SGDLS, CDR2 YYNGEE. V gave up 4 bases and J gave up 5 bases, with 18 bases separating them. The CDR3 sequence is CASSTGLLLRTGELFF. CDR3 coding DNA: TGTGCCAGCAGCACTGGACTACTTTTACGAACCGGGGAGCTGTTTTTT.

The sample holds one count of this clonotype. This may come from a read error, since a much larger clone is one base off. The chain is built from TRBV29-1 and TRBJ1-1; D is ambiguous. The CDR3 is made up of 13 amino acids. Trimming removed 6 bases from V and 0 bases from J, with 11 bases in between. Per the germline V gene, CDR1 is SQVTM and CDR2 is ANQGSEA. The CDR3 is CSVQTSMNTEAFF. DNA of the CDR3: TGCAGCGTACAGACATCGATGAACACTGAAGCTTTCTTT.

This clonotype was seen a few times. Written as DNA, the CDR3 is TGTGCCAGCCTGGGGGCGTACGAGCAGTACTTC. It encodes CASLGAYEQYF. The chain carries TRBV6-5 and TRBJ2-7; TRBD1 is a possible D gene (6 bases). The germline V gene has CDR1 MNHEY and CDR2 SVGAGI. V was shortened by 8 bases and J by 4 bases, with 9 bases between the two germline ends. The CDR3 sequence is 11 residues long.

Ten or more counts support this clonotype. This chain links TRBV7-9 with TRBJ1-1, with unresolved D. The ends were cut back, 7 bases at V and 3 bases at J, with 12 bases in the middle. The CDR3 contains 13 residues. The germline CDR1 and CDR2 sequences are SEHNR and FQNEAQ (reference sequence). CDR3 region: CASTPPGYTEAFF. CDR3 bases: TGTGCCAGCACCCCCCCCGGGTACACTGAAGCTTTCTTT.

This sequence joins TRBV9 and TRBJ2-6; 7 bases match TRBD2. Per germline, CDR1 SGDLS and CDR2 YYNGEE. The CDR3 covers 16 residues. V lost 4 bases and J lost 3; bases outside the gene matches: 7. Written as DNA, the CDR3 is TGTGCCAGCAGCCACCCCGGGGGGTTTGGGGCCAACGTCCTGACTTTC. Translating it yields CASSHPGGFGANVLTF.

As to this clonotype: A much larger clone is a single base away; this may be a read error. V is TRBV19 and J is TRBJ1-1; D ambiguous. Trimming removed 5 bases at V and 4 bases at J, with 14 bases between. CDR3 length equals 14 residues. Germline CDR1 LNHDA, CDR2 SQIVND (reference sequence). CDR3: CASSPAVEGTEAFF. The CDR3 bases are TGTGCCAGTAGTCCGGCAGTTGAGGGCACTGAAGCTTTCTTT.

This clonotype was seen only a few times. This chain connects TRBV9 to TRBJ2-7, with 7 bases lining up with TRBD2. The CDR3 is 17 amino acids. V shed 0 bases and J 6 bases; nucleotides not matched to a gene: 15. Germline CDR1 and CDR2: SGDLS and YYNGEE. The CDR3 reads CASSVGSGGREVGEQYF. The CDR3 DNA is TGTGCCAGCAGCGTAGGGAGCGGCGGGAGAGAGGTGGGCGAGCAGTACTTC.

The table lists this clonotype with a few counts. The junction shows a germline mismatch at one end, possibly a read error. The chain is built from TRBV7-7 and TRBJ2-5; TRBD1 matches 8 bases. Germline CDR1 and CDR2: SSHAT and FNYEAQ (reference sequence). The CDR3 has 16 amino acids. Here the CDR3 reads CASSLGAGGPQETQYF. CDR3 nucleotide sequence: TGTGCTAGCAGCTTAGGGGCAGGGGGCCCCCAAGAGACCCAGTACTTC.

A few counts support this clonotype. The chain is built from TRBV20-1 and TRBJ2-5; D not resolved. The CDR3 runs 12 residues. The germline V gene has CDR1 DFQATT and CDR2 SNEGSKA (reference sequence). Trimming pared 6 bases from V and 2 bases from J, leaving 10 bases between. The DNA of the CDR3 is TGCAGTGCAAAGACACCGCAAGAGACCCAGTACTTC. This translates into CSAKTPQETQYF.

This sequence joins TRBV25-1 and TRBJ2-7; 9 bases match TRBD1. This CDR3 is built from 15 residues. Germline V gene sequence: CDR1 MGHDK, CDR2 SYGVNS. With 8 bases clipped from V and 5 bases from J, the junction kept 13 bases outside the gene matches. CDR3 residues: CASLGGGQGVHEQYF. CDR3 DNA: TGTGCCAGCCTAGGGGGGGGACAGGGTGTCCACGAGCAGTACTTC.

In DNA form, the CDR3 reads TGTGCCAGCAGTGCACAGGAGAGCAACTATGGCTACACCTTC. This codes for CASSAQESNYGYTF. This chain joins TRBV2 and TRBJ1-2; tentative D call: TRBD1 (5 bases). V lost 4 bases and J 2 bases, leaving 11 bases between the germline ends. Looked up from germline, CDR1 is SNHLY and CDR2 is FYNNEI. The CDR3 contains 14 residues. The full variable domain, its missing parts supplied by reference TRBV2 and TRBJ1-2, is EPEVTQTPSHQVTQMGQEVILRCVPISNHLYFYWYRQILGQKVEFLVSFYNNEISEKSEIFDDQFSVERPDGSNFTLKIRSTKLEDSAMYFCASSAQESNYGYTFGSGTRLTVV.

This clonotype was detected only a few times. V is TRBV5-1 and J is TRBJ2-7; possibly TRBD1 for D (5 bases). Germline loops: CDR1 SGHRS, CDR2 YFSETQ. The CDR3 length is 13 residues. Trimming took 0 bases from V and 6 from J, leaving 10 bases between them. CDR3 sequence: CASSLVPGREQYF. For the CDR3, the DNA is TGCGCCAGCAGCTTGGTCCCAGGGCGCGAGCAGTACTTC.

A remark on this clonotype: One junction end does not reproduce the germline sequence, and a read error may be involved. The CDR3 DNA reads TGTGCCGGCAGCCAGGGGTACCAAGAGACCCAGTACTTC. Translating it yields CAGSQGYQETQYF. The rearrangement uses TRBV7-2 and TRBJ2-5, with D perhaps matching TRBD1 (6 bases). CDR3 size: 13 residues. Per germline, CDR1 SGHTA and CDR2 FQGNSA.

The gene calls are TRBV10-3 and TRBJ2-7; D call uncertain. The V end lost 8 bases, the J end lost 3 bases, and 5 bases lay between the germline ends. The CDR3 loop spans 10 amino acids. Germline V gene lookup returns CDR1 ENHRY and CDR2 SYGVKD. The CDR3 DNA follows: TGTGCCATCTCAGACTACGAGCAGTACTTC. Residues: CAISDYEQYF.

This clonotype showed up just a few times. This chain connects TRBV20-1 to TRBJ1-1, with 7 bases identical to TRBD1. The germline V gene has CDR1 DFQATT and CDR2 SNEGSKA (reference sequence). Germline trimming cut 2 bases from V and 1 base from J; bases unmatched to any gene: 13. The CDR3 runs 17 residues. The CDR3 bases are TGCAGTGCTAGAAAGGAGGCAGGGGGACGGGGGAACACTGAAGCTTTCTTT. Amino acids: CSARKEAGGRGNTEAFF.

This clonotype was seen more than once but under ten times. Germline and junction disagree at one end, which may indicate a read error. V is TRBV7-9 and J is TRBJ2-7; TRBD1 or TRBD2 may be the D gene (5 bases each). The CDR3 covers 13 residues. Germline CDR1 and CDR2: SEHNR and FQNEAQ (reference sequence). The CDR3 is CASSVGDALEQYF. CDR3 nucleotide sequence: TGCGCCAGCAGCGTTGGGGACGCTCTCGAGCAGTACTTC. The full variable domain, in which reference TRBV7-9 and TRBJ2-7 provide the parts outside the CDR3, is DTGVSQNPRHKITKRGQNVTFRCDPISEHNRLYWYRQTLGQGPEFLTYFQNEAQLEKSRLLSDRFSAERPKGSFSTLEIQRTEQGDSAMYLCASSVGDALEQYFGPGTRLTVT.

This clonotype came up a few times. V usage is TRBV7-2 and J usage is TRBJ2-5; D is uncertain. The CDR3 consists of 13 residues. Trimming cost V 5 bases and J 6 bases, with 13 bases left between them. Germline assignment: CDR1 SGHTA and CDR2 FQGNSA. The CDR3 spells CASSPPSVQTQYF. CDR3 nucleotide sequence: TGTGCCAGCAGCCCCCCCAGCGTGCAGACCCAGTACTTC.

This clonotype appeared a few times. The genes are TRBV5-4 and TRBJ2-7, with 7 bases matching TRBD1. The CDR3 is 13 amino acids. The germline V gene has CDR1 SGHNT and CDR2 YYREEE (reference sequence). The ends lost 5 bases at V and 6 bases at J; junction bases unmatched: 8. CDR3 in DNA: TGTGCCAGCAGTCAACAAAGGGGGCTCGAGCAGTACTTC. Amino acid sequence: CASSQQRGLEQYF.

V usage is TRBV2 and J usage is TRBJ1-6; D is undetermined. This CDR3 has 14 residues. Germline loops: CDR1 SNHLY, CDR2 FYNNEI. V lost 4 bases, J lost 4 bases, and 8 bases lay in between. The CDR3: CASSVSGYNSPLHF. CDR3 coding DNA: TGTGCCAGCAGTGTGTCTGGGTATAATTCACCCCTCCACTTT.

V gene TRBV10-3 combines with J gene TRBJ2-5; a weak D match, TRBD1 (6 bases). V was cut by 3 bases and J by 7 bases, with 12 bases left in between. Per germline, CDR1 ENHRY and CDR2 SYGVKD. This CDR3 region has 13 residues. In nucleotides, the CDR3 is TGTGCCATCAGTGAATTACCGACAGGGACCCAGTACTTC. This encodes CAISELPTGTQYF.

This clonotype was detected ten times or more. The chain recombines TRBV7-2 with TRBJ1-1, with D possibly TRBD1 on 5 matching bases. V was cut by 1 base and J by 2 bases, with 11 bases left in between. Germline values: CDR1 SGHTA, CDR2 FQGNSA. The CDR3 length is 15 residues. CDR3 nucleotides: TGTGCCAGCAGCTTAGTGGCGACAGTTAACACTGAAGCTTTCTTT. As protein: CASSLVATVNTEAFF.

The chain couples TRBV29-1 to TRBJ2-7; D may be TRBD1 (6 bases). Trimming removed 7 bases at V and 6 bases at J, with 22 bases between. This CDR3 is 14 amino acids long. Germline V gives CDR1 SQVTM, CDR2 ANQGSEA. The CDR3 coding sequence is TGCAGCGCCGTCGTTGGGAGCCAGGGGAGCGAGCAGTACTTC. The encoded protein is CSAVVGSQGSEQYF.

This clonotype was picked up one time. The J gene is TRBJ2-7, the V gene TRBV20-1, with 9 bases aligning to TRBD1. CDR1 is DFQATT and CDR2 is SNEGSKA in the germline V gene (reference sequence). This CDR3 has 13 amino acids. The junction had 9 bases not matched to a gene; V was cut back by 5 bases and J by 7 bases. CDR3 in amino acids: CSAVRGTGREQYF. The CDR3 DNA reads TGCAGTGCTGTCCGCGGGACAGGGAGGGAGCAGTACTTC.

The chain links TRBV2 to TRBJ2-7; D might be TRBD2 (7 bases). V was trimmed by 5 bases and J by 4 bases, leaving 15 bases between them. Germline-derived CDR1 and CDR2 are SNHLY and FYNNEI. This CDR3 has 14 amino acids. As DNA, the CDR3 is TGTGCCAGCAGTTTGACGGGGGGCCAGTACGAGCAGTACTTC. The encoded protein is CASSLTGGQYEQYF.